This TCR beta chain stems from a study of T cells after yellow fever vaccination. Study outcomes and limitations: When the response was secondary, it was weaker but reached its peak faster, day 5 versus 15. Post-booster repertoires again held most primary-vaccination clones (roughly 95% CD4, over 80% CD8). In FACS-sorted repertoires, abundant clonotypes from the bulk population could appear as contaminants.

The length of the CDR3 is 16 residues. The germline gives CDR1 MGHRA, CDR2 YSYEKL. The germline V and J ends were trimmed by 2 bases and 2 bases, with 13 bases remaining between them. Concerning this clonotype itself: No antigen is known for it.

TCRdb itself ran the 5' RACE reads through MiXCR, one entry per CDR3 protein. The data contain more than 250,000 distinct CDR3 sequences, around 6.8% of them seen just once; the ten biggest clones take up roughly 19%. The sample in question was PBMCs, obtained roughly 45 days after the first yellow fever vaccination. This chain uses TRBV4-1 with TRBJ1-5; D gene unclear. This clonotype originated in a young man who received the YFV17D yellow fever vaccine. The CDR3 DNA reads as TGCGCCAGCAGCCAACGCGCCGACTGGGGCAATCAGCCCCAGCATTTT. It is translated as CASSQRADWGNQPQHF.